These 11 T cell receptor beta chains share one sample of origin, sequenced in a study of beta chain features in type 1 diabetes (dated by TCRdb to between 2018 and 2020). The library was obtained by the immunoSEQ multiplex PCR assay. The High Capacity cDNA Reverse Transcription Kit was used to reverse transcribe all of the isolated RNA, meaning that expressed TCRB transcripts were what got sequenced. Entries here come from immuneACCESS through TCRdb and include only in-frame sequences with V and J called. Some clones fail to appear in such tables; in the studies checked, an unresolved V gene covers under half of the shortfall, and the cause of the remainder is unknown. This sample lists under 450,000 clones; about 15% were detected once. Roughly 0.04% of the sample is held by the ten biggest clonotypes. The specimen sequenced was naive CD4+ T cells from blood. The cell subset or site label here, explained by the study, means: true naive CD4+ T cells. These receptors all stem from a man younger than 40 in good health.

CDR3 bases: TGTGCCAGCAGCTTACATTCTTGGACTAGCAGAAACAATGAGCAGTTCTTC. Protein product: CASSLHSWTSRNNEQFF. The J gene is TRBJ2-1, the V gene TRBV7-2; TRBD2 agrees at 8 bases. Trimming removed 2 bases from V and 5 bases from J; junction bases left unmatched: 11. The length of the CDR3 is 17 residues. The germline V gene has CDR1 SGHTA and CDR2 FQGNSA.

Notes on this clone: Distinct nucleotide sequences in the sample also encode this CDR3. The gene calls are TRBV30 and TRBJ1-2; D unresolved. The germline gives CDR1 GTSNPN, CDR2 SVGIG (reference sequence). Deletions cut 5 bases from V and 0 bases from J, with 10 bases between. The CDR3 is made up of 13 amino acids. DNA of the CDR3: TGTGCCTGGTCCAGAGGGACTAACTATGGCTACACCTTC. Translating it yields CAWSRGTNYGYTF.

The sample holds a few counts of this clone. CDR3 sequence: CASSPGGAIPKQFF. CDR3 DNA sequence: TGTGCCAGCAGCCCCGGTGGGGCCATTCCTAAGCAGTTCTTC. The chain employs TRBV6-5 and TRBJ2-1; TRBD1 is a possible D gene (5 bases). The CDR3 runs 14 residues. The germline gives CDR1 MNHEY, CDR2 SVGAGI. V lost 6 bases, J lost 11 bases, and 20 bases lay in between.

This clone was seen more than once but under ten times. DNA for the CDR3: TGTGCCAGCAGCTTGGTCTATTATAATGAGCAGTTCTTC. It is translated as CASSLVYYNEQFF. The chain has TRBV5-4 and TRBJ2-1; D unclear. CDR3 length: 13 residues. V lost 0 bases to trimming and J lost 7 bases, with 8 bases between them. Germline loops: CDR1 SGHNT, CDR2 YYREEE (reference sequence).

The chain uses TRBV7-8 and TRBJ2-7; D may match TRBD1 or TRBD2 (6 bases each). The CDR3 runs to 13 residues. The ends were cut back, 1 base at V and 7 bases at J, with 11 bases in the middle. Germline CDR1 is SGHVS and CDR2 is FQNEAQ. For the CDR3, the DNA is TGTGCCAGCAGCTTAGGACGGGGGCGTGAGCAGTACGTC. Its translation: CASSLGRGREQYV.

The sample holds many counts of this clone. The J gene is TRBJ1-2, the V gene TRBV30; 8 positions agree with TRBD1. This CDR3 has 13 amino acids. CDR1 and CDR2 (germline): GTSNPN, SVGIG (reference sequence). Losses at the gene ends were 1 base for V and 8 bases for J; bases not matched to a gene: 6. The CDR3, as DNA: TGTGCCTGGAGTGAGGACAGGGTGCGAGGCTACACCTTC. It is translated as CAWSEDRVRGYTF.

The CDR3 DNA is TGTGCTAGTGGTCCTCCTGAGCAGTTCTTC. Translating gives CASGPPEQFF. The V gene is TRBV12-5, the J gene TRBJ2-1; no clear D. V lost 5 bases, J lost 9 bases, and 5 bases lay in between. Per germline, CDR1 LGHNT and CDR2 FRNRAP. The CDR3 contains 10 residues.

The V gene is TRBV25-1, the J gene TRBJ1-1; D possibly corresponds to TRBD1 (5 bases). Trimming stripped 7 bases from V and 4 bases from J, with 19 bases between. Germline CDR1 is MGHDK and CDR2 is SYGVNS. The CDR3 covers 15 residues. The CDR3 DNA reads TGTGCCAGCACCGTTACGAGGGGCTTAGGCACTGAAGCTTTCTTT. Translation gives CASTVTRGLGTEAFF. The variable domain in full, completed from reference TRBV25-1 and TRBJ1-1, reads EADIYQTPRYLVIGTGKKITLECSQTMGHDKMYWYQQDPGMELHLIHYSYGVNSTEKGDLSSESTVSRIRTEHFPLTLESARPSHTSQYLCASTVTRGLGTEAFFGQGTRLTVV.

The chain recombines TRBV30 with TRBJ2-7, with TRBD2 matching 9 bases. CDR3 size: 14 residues. Germline CDR1 GTSNPN, CDR2 SVGIG (reference sequence). V lost 2 bases, J lost 3 bases, and 5 bases stayed unmatched. Here the CDR3 reads CAWSPTAGGYEQYV. CDR3 DNA: TGTGCCTGGAGTCCCACAGCGGGAGGCTACGAGCAGTACGTC.

The chain couples TRBV4-3 to TRBJ1-5; TRBD1 matches at 8 bases. This CDR3 has 15 amino acids. CDR1 LGHNA and CDR2 YSLEER come from the germline V gene. V lost 4 bases to trimming and J lost 5 bases; unmatched junction nucleotides: 7. CDR3: CASSLDRGGYQPQHF. CDR3 nucleotides: TGCGCCAGCAGCCTCGACAGGGGAGGTTATCAGCCCCAGCATTTT.

This chain joins TRBV5-1 and TRBJ2-1; D uncertain. The V gene's germline CDR1 is SGHRS and CDR2 YFSETQ. CDR3 size: 16 residues. V gave up 0 bases and J gave up 0 bases, with 10 bases separating them. CDR3 DNA: TGCGCCAGCAGCTTGGGAAGGGCCAGCTCCTACAATGAGCAGTTCTTC. Translated: CASSLGRASSYNEQFF.